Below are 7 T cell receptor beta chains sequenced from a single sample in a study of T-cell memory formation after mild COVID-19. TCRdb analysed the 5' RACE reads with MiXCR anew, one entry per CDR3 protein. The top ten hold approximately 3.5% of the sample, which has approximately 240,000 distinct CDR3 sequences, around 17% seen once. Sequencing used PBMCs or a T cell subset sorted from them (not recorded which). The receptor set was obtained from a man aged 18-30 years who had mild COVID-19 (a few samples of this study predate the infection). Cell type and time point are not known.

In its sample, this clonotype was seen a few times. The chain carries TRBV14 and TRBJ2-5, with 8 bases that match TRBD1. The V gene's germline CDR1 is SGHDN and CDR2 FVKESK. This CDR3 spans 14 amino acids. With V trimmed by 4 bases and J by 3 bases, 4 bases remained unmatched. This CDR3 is CASSLRTGKETQYF. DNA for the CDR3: TGTGCCAGCAGCCTGCGGACAGGGAAAGAGACCCAGTACTTC.

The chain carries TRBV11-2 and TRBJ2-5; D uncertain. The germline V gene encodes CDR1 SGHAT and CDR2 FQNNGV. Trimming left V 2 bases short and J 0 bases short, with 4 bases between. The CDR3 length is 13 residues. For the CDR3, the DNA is TGTGCCAGCAGCTTAAACTACCAAGAGACCCAGTACTTC. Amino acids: CASSLNYQETQYF.

The chain's CDR3 is CSVSTSGGQETQYF. The CDR3 nucleotides are TGCAGCGTCTCGACTAGCGGGGGGCAAGAGACCCAGTACTTC. This sequence joins TRBV29-1 and TRBJ2-5; 13 bases are a match to TRBD2. Trimming cost V 6 bases and J 2 bases; bases outside gene matches: 3. The CDR3 contains 14 residues. Germline V gene data show CDR1 as SQVTM and CDR2 as ANQGSEA.

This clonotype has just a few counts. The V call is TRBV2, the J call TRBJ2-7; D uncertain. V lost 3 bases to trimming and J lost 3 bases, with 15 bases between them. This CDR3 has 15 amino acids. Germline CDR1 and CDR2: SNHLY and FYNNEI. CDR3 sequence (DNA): TGTGCCAGCAGTGACAACCCTGGACCGTTCTACGAGCAGTACTTC. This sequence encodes CASSDNPGPFYEQYF.

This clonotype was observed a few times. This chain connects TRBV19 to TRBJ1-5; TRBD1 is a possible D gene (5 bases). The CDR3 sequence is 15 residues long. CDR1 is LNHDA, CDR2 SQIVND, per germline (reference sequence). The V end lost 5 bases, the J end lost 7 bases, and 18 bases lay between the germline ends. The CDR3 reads CASSPWGGSGQPQHF. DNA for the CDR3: TGTGCCAGTAGTCCCTGGGGGGGAAGCGGCCAGCCCCAGCATTTT. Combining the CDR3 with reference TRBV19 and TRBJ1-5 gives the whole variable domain DGGITQSPKYLFRKEGQNVTLSCEQNLNHDAMYWYRQDPGQGLRLIYYSQIVNDFQKGDIAEGYSVSREKKESFPLTVTSAQKNPTAFYLCASSPWGGSGQPQHFGDGTRLSIL.

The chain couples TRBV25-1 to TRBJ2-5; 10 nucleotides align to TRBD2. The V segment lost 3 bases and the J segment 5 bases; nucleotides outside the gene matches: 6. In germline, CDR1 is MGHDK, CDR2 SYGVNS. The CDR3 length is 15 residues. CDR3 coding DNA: TGTGCCAGCAGTGACAAACTAGCGGGGCGGGAGACCCAGTACTTC. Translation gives CASSDKLAGRETQYF.

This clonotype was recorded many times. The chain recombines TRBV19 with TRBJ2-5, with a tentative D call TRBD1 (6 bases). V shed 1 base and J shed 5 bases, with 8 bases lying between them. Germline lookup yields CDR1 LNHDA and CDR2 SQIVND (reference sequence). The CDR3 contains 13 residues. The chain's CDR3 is CASSIAGAETQYF. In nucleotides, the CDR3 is TGTGCCAGTAGTATAGCAGGGGCGGAGACCCAGTACTTC.